Shown below are 12 T cell receptor beta chains from a single sample sequenced in a study of T cell clonality in common variable immunodeficiency (dated by TCRdb to between 2014 and 2017). The receptor library was made with the immunoSEQ multiplex PCR assay. The immuneACCESS repertoire file appears here via TCRdb, limited to in-frame rearrangements. These files lack a portion of the clones; in checked studies, under half of the deficit traces to unresolved V genes, and the cause of the others is not known. This sample shows 35,000 to 45,000 clones, and none of them turns up only once. The ten largest account for around 2.8% of the sample. Specimen: peripheral blood mononuclear cells. All receptors come from a person aged 18 to 75 in good health.

This clone was recorded many times. Read data end 3 residues before the CDR3 end; the end is taken from the germline J gene. The chain recombines TRBV7-9 with TRBJ2-5; TRBD1 is a possible D gene (5 bases). Trimming pared 5 bases from V and 1 base from J, leaving 8 bases between. The germline gives CDR1 SEHNR, CDR2 FQNEAQ (reference sequence). This CDR3 has 13 amino acids. Incomplete CDR3 DNA: TGTGCCAGCAGCGAAGACAGCCAAGAGACC. Its protein is CASSEDSQET. The CDR3 as a whole reads CASSEDSQETQYF.

This clone was seen a handful of times. The sequence runs out 3 residues before the end of the CDR3; the remainder is reconstructed from the germline J gene. The gene calls are TRBV2 and TRBJ2-1; tentative D call: TRBD1 (5 bases). Germline V CDR1 and CDR2: SNHLY, FYNNEI. Between the trimmed V and J ends, which lost 4 bases and 1 base, there was a span of 14 bases. This CDR3 comprises 16 residues. The part of the CDR3 DNA that was read is TGTGCCAGCAGTGGCCAGACAGAAGGTTCCTACAATGAG. This encodes CASSGQTEGSYNE. The whole CDR3 is CASSGQTEGSYNEQFF.

In this sample, this clone turned up many times. The read finishes 3 residues shy of the CDR3 end, and the germline J gene is used to complete it. The chain combines TRBV10-2 with TRBJ1-3, with 7 bases identical to TRBD1. Germline CDR1 and CDR2: WSHSY and SAAADI. The trim removed 1 base at V and 0 bases at J, leaving 6 bases unmatched. The CDR3 spans 17 residues. CDR3 sequence reads: CASSELGGIGSGNTIYF. CDR3 DNA, as far as it was read: TGCGCCAGCAGTGAGTTAGGGGGCATCGGCTCTGGAAACACC.

This clone has a handful of counts. The CDR3 goes on 3 residues after the read ends, and that part is filled in from the germline J gene. This sequence joins TRBV7-9 and TRBJ1-2; 7 bases are a match to TRBD1. Germline CDR1 and CDR2: SEHNR and FQNEAQ (reference sequence). The CDR3 spans 15 residues. The CDR3 protein is CASSLTDRADYDYTF. The sequenced part of the CDR3 DNA is TGTGCCAGCAGCTTAACCGACAGGGCGGACTACGAC.

For this clone: The CDR3 end lies 3 residues beyond the end of the read and is filled in from the germline J gene. J is TRBJ1-2 and V is TRBV6-1; 8 bases fit TRBD1. Germline V gene lookup returns CDR1 MNHNS and CDR2 SASEGT. The CDR3 loop spans 14 amino acids. J lost 7 bases, V lost 2 bases, and 6 bases had no gene match. CDR3 sequence reads: CASSENRGLGGYTF. The covered CDR3 bases are TGTGCCAGCAGTGAAAACAGGGGGTTGGGTGGC.

This clone has ten or more counts. From the germline J gene comes the end of the CDR3, since the read stops 3 residues before it. The chain employs TRBV5-4 and TRBJ2-2; D ambiguous. The CDR3 is made up of 16 amino acids. V was shortened by 0 bases and J by 6 bases, with 15 bases between the two germline ends. CDR1 is SGHNT and CDR2 is YYREEE in the germline V gene (reference sequence). CDR3 protein: CASSLAGGYAAGELFF. The part of the CDR3 DNA that was read is TGTGCCAGCAGCTTGGCCGGCGGCTACGCTGCCGGGGAG.

This clone was counted at least ten times. The read stops 3 residues short of the end of the CDR3; the missing end is completed from the germline J gene. The rearrangement joins TRBV4-1 to TRBJ2-7; 7 bases are a match to TRBD1. CDR3 length: 16 residues. With 2 bases clipped from V and 2 bases from J, the junction kept 9 bases outside the gene matches. CDR1 and CDR2 (germline): MGHRA, YSYEKL. CDR3 region: CASSQSEGGRTYEQYF. Partial CDR3 DNA: TGCGCCAGCAGCCAATCGGAAGGGGGCCGCACCTACGAG.

This clone occurred many times. The read gets to within 3 residues of the CDR3 end, and the germline J gene fills in the rest. The chain combines TRBV5-1 with TRBJ2-3, with TRBD1 matching 9 bases. This CDR3 is 15 amino acids long. Per the germline V gene, CDR1 is SGHRS and CDR2 is YFSETQ. V lost 4 bases, J lost 3 bases, and 6 bases stayed unmatched. This CDR3 is CASSPGQGRTDTQYF. The DNA read from the CDR3 is TGCGCCAGCAGCCCGGGACAGGGAAGGACAGATACG. Full variable domain (outside the CDR3, taken from reference TRBV5-1 and TRBJ2-3): KAGVTQTPRYLIKTRGQQVTLSCSPISGHRSVSWYQQTPGQGLQFLFEYFSETQRNKGNFPGRFSGRQFSNSRSEMNVSTLELGDSALYLCASSPGQGRTDTQYFGPGTRLTVL.

This clone came up many times. The read ends 3 residues before the CDR3 terminus; that terminus is restored from the germline J gene. This chain connects TRBV19 to TRBJ1-1, with TRBD1 identical over 7 bases. CDR1 LNHDA and CDR2 SQIVND come from the germline V gene (reference sequence). V shed 9 bases, J shed 7 bases, and the junction held 5 bases outside the gene matches. The CDR3 has 11 amino acids. The CDR3: CASQGVGEAFF. CDR3 DNA, as far as it was read: TGTGCCAGCCAGGGGGTGGGTGAA.

This clone was counted at least ten times. The read stops 3 residues short of the end of the CDR3; the missing end is completed from the germline J gene. The rearrangement uses TRBV10-1 and TRBJ2-5, with 13 bases matching TRBD2. V shed 6 bases and J 1 base; nucleotides not matched to a gene: 5. The germline gives CDR1 WNHNN, CDR2 SYGVQD (reference sequence). CDR3 length equals 16 residues. The CDR3 DNA, read in part, is TGCGCCAGCAGCCCCCGGACTAGCGGGGGCCAAGAGACC. It encodes CASSPRTSGGQET. The whole CDR3 region reads CASSPRTSGGQETQYF.

About this clone: Read sequence stops 3 residues before the CDR3 end, and the germline J gene provides the missing end. The gene calls are TRBV30 and TRBJ2-3, with a possible D match to TRBD2 (6 bases). The V end lost 8 bases, the J end lost 2 bases, and 17 bases lay between the germline ends. CDR1 is GTSNPN and CDR2 is SVGIG in the germline V gene (reference sequence). This CDR3 comprises 14 residues. Here the CDR3 reads CAGTQGLYTDTQYF. CDR3 DNA, as far as it was read: TGTGCCGGGACTCAGGGCTTATACACAGATACG.

This clone was seen at least ten times. The sequenced fragment ends 3 residues before the CDR3 boundary, so the rest is inferred from the germline J gene. The chain recombines TRBV18 with TRBJ2-1, with TRBD2 matching 7 bases. The J segment lost 1 base and the V segment lost 6 bases, leaving 3 bases of the junction unmatched. The CDR3 has 14 amino acids. The germline gives CDR1 KGHSH, CDR2 LQKENI. Partial CDR3 DNA: TGTGCCAGCTCCCGAGCGGGATCCTACAATGAG. Protein product: CASSRAGSYNE. The CDR3 in full is CASSRAGSYNEQFF.